The clone carrying this T cell receptor beta chain was picked up many times. The target antigen is unknown. CDR1 SGDLS and CDR2 YYNGEE come from the germline V gene. This CDR3 has 16 residues. With 4 bases removed from V and 2 bases from J, the gap between germline ends came to 17 bases. Preparation of the TCRbeta library used unique molecular identifiers. TCRdb ran MiXCR on the PCR reads and lists one entry per CDR3 protein. The repertoire holds fewer than 750,000 distinct CDR3 sequences, with around 27% as singletons. This entry is derived from a study of T-cell reconstitution after alpha-beta-depleted transplantation in children. Overall study findings and caveats: At one year after transplant, newly produced T cells mostly accounted for T-cell counts and diversity.

Sequences were derived from PBMCs, sampled before TCRalphabeta/CD19-depleted stem cell transplant. The chain recombines TRBV9 with TRBJ2-3; D remains unclear. The receptor's source is a boy under three years old with Wiskott-Aldrich syndrome, due to receive a stem cell transplant. For the CDR3, the DNA is TGTGCCAGCAGCACCCCAATGAGTGGGTACACAGATACGCAGTATTTT. Translated, it gives CASSTPMSGYTDTQYF.